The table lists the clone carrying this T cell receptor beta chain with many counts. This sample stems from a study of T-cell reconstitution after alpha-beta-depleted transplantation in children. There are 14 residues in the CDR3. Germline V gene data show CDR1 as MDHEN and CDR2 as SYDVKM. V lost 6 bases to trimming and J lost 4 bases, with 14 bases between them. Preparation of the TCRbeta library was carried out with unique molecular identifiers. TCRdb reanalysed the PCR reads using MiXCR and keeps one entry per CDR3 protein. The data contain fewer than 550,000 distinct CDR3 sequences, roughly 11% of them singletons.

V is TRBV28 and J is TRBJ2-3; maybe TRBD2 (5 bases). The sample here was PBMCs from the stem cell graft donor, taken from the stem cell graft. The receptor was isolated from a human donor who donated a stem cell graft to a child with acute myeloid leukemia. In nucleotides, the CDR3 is TGTGCCAGCAGCCTAGCCCAGTATGCAGATACGCAGTATTTT. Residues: CASSLAQYADTQYF.